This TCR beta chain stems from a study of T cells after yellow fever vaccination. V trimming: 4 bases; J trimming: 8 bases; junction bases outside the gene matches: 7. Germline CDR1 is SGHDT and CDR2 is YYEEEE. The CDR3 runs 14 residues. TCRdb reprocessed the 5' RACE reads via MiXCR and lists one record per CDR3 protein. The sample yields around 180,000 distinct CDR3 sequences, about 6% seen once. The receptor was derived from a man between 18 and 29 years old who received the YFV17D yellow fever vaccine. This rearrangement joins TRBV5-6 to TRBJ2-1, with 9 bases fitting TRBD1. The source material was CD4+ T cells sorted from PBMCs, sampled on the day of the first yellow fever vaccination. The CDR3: CASSTGTGFYEQFF. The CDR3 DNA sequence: TGTGCCAGCAGCACCGGGACAGGGTTCTATGAGCAGTTCTTC.